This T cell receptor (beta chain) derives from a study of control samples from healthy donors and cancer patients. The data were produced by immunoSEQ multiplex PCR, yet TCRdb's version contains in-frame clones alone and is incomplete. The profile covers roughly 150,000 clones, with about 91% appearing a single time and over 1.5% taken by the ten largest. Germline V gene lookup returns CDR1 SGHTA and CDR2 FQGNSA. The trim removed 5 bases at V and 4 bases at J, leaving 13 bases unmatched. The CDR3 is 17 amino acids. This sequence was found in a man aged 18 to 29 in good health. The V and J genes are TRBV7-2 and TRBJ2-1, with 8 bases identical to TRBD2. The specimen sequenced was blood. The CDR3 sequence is CASSPQTGRGGYNEQFF. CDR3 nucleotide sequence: TGTGCCAGCAGCCCACAGACCGGTCGCGGGGGGTACAATGAGCAGTTCTTC.